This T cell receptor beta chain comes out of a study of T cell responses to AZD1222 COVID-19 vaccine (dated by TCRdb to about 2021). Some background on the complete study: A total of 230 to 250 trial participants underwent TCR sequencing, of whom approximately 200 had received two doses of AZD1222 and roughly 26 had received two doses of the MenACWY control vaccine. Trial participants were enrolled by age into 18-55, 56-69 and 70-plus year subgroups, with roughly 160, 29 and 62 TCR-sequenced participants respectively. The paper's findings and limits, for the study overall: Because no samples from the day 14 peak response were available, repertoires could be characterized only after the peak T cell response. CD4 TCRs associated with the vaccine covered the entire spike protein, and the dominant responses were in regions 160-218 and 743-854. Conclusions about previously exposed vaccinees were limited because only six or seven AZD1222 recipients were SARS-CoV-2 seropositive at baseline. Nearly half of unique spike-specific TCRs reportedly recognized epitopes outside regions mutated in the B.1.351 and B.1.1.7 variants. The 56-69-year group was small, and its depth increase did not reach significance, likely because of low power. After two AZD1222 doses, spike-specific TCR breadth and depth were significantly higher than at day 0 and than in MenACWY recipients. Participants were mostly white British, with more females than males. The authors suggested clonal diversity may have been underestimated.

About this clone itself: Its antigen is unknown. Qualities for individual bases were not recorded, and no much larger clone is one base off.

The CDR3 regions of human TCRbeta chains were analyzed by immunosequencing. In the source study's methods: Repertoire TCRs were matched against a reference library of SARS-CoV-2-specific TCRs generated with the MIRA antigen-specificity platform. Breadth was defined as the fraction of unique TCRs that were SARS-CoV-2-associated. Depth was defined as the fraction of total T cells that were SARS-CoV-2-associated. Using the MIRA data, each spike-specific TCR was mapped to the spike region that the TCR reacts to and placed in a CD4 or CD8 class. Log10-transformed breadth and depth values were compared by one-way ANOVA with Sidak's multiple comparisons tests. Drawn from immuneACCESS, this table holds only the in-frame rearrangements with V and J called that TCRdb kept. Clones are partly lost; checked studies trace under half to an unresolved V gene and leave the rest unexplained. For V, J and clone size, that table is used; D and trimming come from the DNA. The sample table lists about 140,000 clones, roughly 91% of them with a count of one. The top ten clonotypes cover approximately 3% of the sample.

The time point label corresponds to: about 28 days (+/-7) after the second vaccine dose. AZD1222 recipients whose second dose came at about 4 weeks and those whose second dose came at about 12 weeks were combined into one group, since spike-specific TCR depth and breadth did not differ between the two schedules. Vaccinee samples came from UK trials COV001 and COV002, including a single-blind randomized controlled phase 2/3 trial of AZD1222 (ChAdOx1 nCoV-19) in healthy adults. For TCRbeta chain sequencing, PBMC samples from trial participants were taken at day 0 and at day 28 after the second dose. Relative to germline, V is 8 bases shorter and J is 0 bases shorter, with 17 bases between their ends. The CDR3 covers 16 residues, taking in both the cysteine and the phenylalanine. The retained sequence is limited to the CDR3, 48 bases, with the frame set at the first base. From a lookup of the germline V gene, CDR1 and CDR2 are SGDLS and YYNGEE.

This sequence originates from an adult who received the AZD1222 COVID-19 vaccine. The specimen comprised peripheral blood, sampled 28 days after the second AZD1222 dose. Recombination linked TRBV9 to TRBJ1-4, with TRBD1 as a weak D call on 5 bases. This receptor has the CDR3 CARHYRGEATNEKLFF. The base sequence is TGTGCCAGGCATTATAGGGGCGAAGCAACTAATGAAAAACTGTTTTTT.